This T cell receptor beta chain was sequenced during a study of T-cell reconstitution after alpha-beta-depleted transplantation in children. In this sample, this clonotype turned up many times. The antigen is undetermined. Findings and limits, study-wide: Surviving recipient cells, namely T cells and thymic progenitors, were the source of high day-60 TCRbeta diversity in some patients. Newly produced T cells mostly accounted for T-cell counts and diversity one year post-transplant.

Preparation of the TCRbeta library used unique molecular identifiers. TCRdb reprocessed the PCR reads via MiXCR and lists one record per CDR3 protein. The sample yields some 300,000 distinct CDR3 sequences, 9.5% to 13% seen once. V dropped 4 bases and J dropped 2 bases, with 14 bases sitting between them. CDR3 length: 15 residues. Per the germline V gene, CDR1 is MDHEN and CDR2 is SYDVKM. Sample: PBMCs, taken before TCRalphabeta/CD19-depleted stem cell transplant. The sequence was obtained from a boy younger than two with acute myeloid leukemia, due to receive a stem cell transplant. The V and J genes are TRBV28 and TRBJ1-1; D possibly corresponds to TRBD1 (5 bases). The CDR3: CASSSQGGPNTEAFF. The CDR3 nucleotides are TGTGCCAGCAGTTCTCAGGGAGGCCCTAACACTGAAGCTTTCTTT.